The 14 T cell receptor beta chains reported below all come from one sample, sequenced in a study of T cell responses to AZD1222 COVID-19 vaccine. Sequenced by immunoSEQ multiplex PCR; TCRdb stores in-frame clones only, minus some. Here the sample spans 100,000 to 150,000 clones, more than 80% being singletons. The sample consisted of peripheral blood, taken on day 0 of AZD1222 vaccination. The receptors come from an adult in good health.

This chain uses TRBV5-1 with TRBJ2-1, with TRBD2 matching 8 bases. This CDR3 has 16 amino acids. Per the germline V gene, CDR1 is SGHRS and CDR2 is YFSETQ. V gave up 0 bases and J gave up 5 bases; unmatched junction bases: 7. The CDR3 DNA follows: TGCGCCAGCAGCTTGGCCATAGCGGGGAACAACAATGAGCAGTTCTTC. Its translation: CASSLAIAGNNNEQFF.

The CDR3 reads CADTEEDSNQPQHF. CDR3 DNA sequence: TGTGCCGATACCGAAGAGGATAGCAATCAGCCCCAGCATTTT. The chain combines TRBV24-1 with TRBJ1-5, with D unclear. V was pared by 12 bases and J by 0 bases, with 14 bases between. CDR1 is KGHDR, CDR2 SFDVKD, per germline. The length of the CDR3 is 14 residues.

Here the CDR3 reads CASSLTRQGGYEQYF. In DNA, the CDR3 is TGTGCCAGCAGCTTAACCCGACAGGGAGGCTACGAGCAGTACTTC. The V gene is TRBV7-2, the J gene TRBJ2-7; D is possibly TRBD1 (7 bases). This CDR3 is built from 15 residues. In germline, CDR1 is SGHTA, CDR2 FQGNSA. V shed 2 bases and J shed 3 bases, with 14 bases lying between them.

This chain connects TRBV9 to TRBJ2-1, with 14 bases identical to TRBD2. J lost 7 bases, V lost 3 bases, and 6 bases had no gene match. Germline CDR1 SGDLS, CDR2 YYNGEE. The CDR3 contains 16 residues. The CDR3 loop is CASSARLAGGLNEQFF. The CDR3 DNA sequence: TGTGCCAGCAGCGCACGACTAGCGGGAGGGCTGAATGAGCAGTTCTTC.

This clone has a single count. The J gene is TRBJ2-7, the V gene TRBV18, with D hard to call. CDR1 is KGHSH, CDR2 LQKENI, per germline. V was pared by 1 base and J by 5 bases, with 9 bases between. The CDR3 is 13 residues long. CDR3 region: CASSPQEGHEQYF. The CDR3 bases are TGTGCCAGCTCACCACAAGAAGGCCACGAGCAGTACTTC.

This clone has just a few counts. This rearrangement joins TRBV10-3 to TRBJ1-2; D uncertain. V was clipped by 5 bases and J by 2 bases, with 12 bases between them. CDR1 is ENHRY and CDR2 is SYGVKD in the germline V gene. The CDR3 runs 14 residues. The CDR3 bases are TGTGCCATCAGTCCGTTTGCCAGCAACTATGGCTACACCTTC. Protein: CAISPFASNYGYTF.

This rearrangement joins TRBV28 to TRBJ2-5; D gene unclear. V was clipped by 4 bases and J by 5 bases, with 17 bases between them. Germline CDR1 MDHEN, CDR2 SYDVKM. The CDR3 is 15 amino acids. CDR3: CASSSNGRVRETQYF. The CDR3, as DNA: TGTGCCAGCAGTTCAAATGGACGGGTGCGGGAGACCCAGTACTTC.

V and J are TRBV2 and TRBJ1-5, with 8 bases lining up with TRBD1. V shed 7 bases, J shed 6 bases, and the junction held 8 bases outside the gene matches. This CDR3 spans 14 amino acids. The germline gives CDR1 SNHLY, CDR2 FYNNEI. CDR3 bases: TGTGCCAGCACCGCACAGGGGGGAGGTCAGCCCCAGCATTTT. Translated: CASTAQGGGQPQHF.

The gene calls are TRBV6-2 or TRBV6-3 and TRBJ2-7, with 10 bases lining up with TRBD2. V trimming: 6 bases; J trimming: 3 bases; junction bases outside the gene matches: 5. Germline V gene data show CDR1 as MNHEY and CDR2 as SVGEGT. The CDR3 spans 14 residues. CDR3 region: CASSRTSGSYEQYF. The DNA for the CDR3 is TGTGCCAGCAGCCGGACTAGCGGTAGCTACGAGCAGTACTTC.

The rearrangement links TRBV30 to TRBJ2-7; possibly TRBD1 for D (6 bases). Trimming took 2 bases from V and 6 from J, leaving 11 bases between them. The germline CDR1 and CDR2 sequences are GTSNPN and SVGIG (reference sequence). The CDR3 extends over 12 amino acids. Here the CDR3 reads CAWSHRVSEQYF. Written as DNA, the CDR3 is TGTGCCTGGAGTCACAGGGTCTCCGAGCAGTACTTC.

This clone was seen only a few times. The chain recombines TRBV10-3 with TRBJ1-6; D might be TRBD1 (6 bases). V lost 10 bases and J 6 bases, leaving 16 bases between the germline ends. CDR3 length: 14 residues. CDR1 is ENHRY and CDR2 is SYGVKD in the germline V gene. The CDR3 nucleotides are TGTGCCACTAAGGACAGTAGCTTTAATTCACCCCTCCACTTT. Protein sequence: CATKDSSFNSPLHF.

Details on this clone: Germline and junction disagree at one end, which may indicate a read error. CDR3 nucleotides: TGTGCCAGCAGCCAAGTTACTCGCAGACCTCCTATCTTC. This codes for CASSQVTRRPPIF. The rearrangement uses TRBV14 and TRBJ1-2, with no clear D. CDR3 length: 13 residues. The germline V gene encodes CDR1 SGHDN and CDR2 FVKESK.

The gene calls are TRBV2 and TRBJ1-1; 11 nucleotides align to TRBD1. Germline CDR1 and CDR2: SNHLY and FYNNEI. The CDR3 has 14 amino acids. V lost 6 bases and J lost 3; bases outside the gene matches: 3. This chain's CDR3 is CASRGTGGDTEAFF. CDR3 DNA sequence: TGTGCCAGCAGGGGGACAGGGGGAGACACTGAAGCTTTCTTT.

The rearrangement links TRBV15 to TRBJ1-2, with D unclear. CDR1 and CDR2 from the germline V gene are LNHNV and YYDKDF (reference sequence). V was clipped by 0 bases and J by 3 bases, with 8 bases between them. The CDR3 totals 14 residues. In DNA, the CDR3 is TGTGCCACCAGCAGAGAGGAGAAGCACTATGGCTACACCTTC. It encodes CATSREEKHYGYTF.